The subject of this entry is one TCR beta chain. Its antigen is undetermined. Only in-frame clones appear in the TCRdb table, and some are missing; sequencing was by immunoSEQ multiplex PCR. The sample contains approximately 270,000 clones, about 94% of which appear only once. Investigators merged groups given second doses at roughly 4 or roughly 12 weeks. The V segment lost 3 bases and the J segment 6 bases; nucleotides outside the gene matches: 5. CDR1 is SGHRS and CDR2 is YFSETQ in the germline V gene. The CDR3 runs 15 residues. This sample was included in a study of T cell responses to AZD1222 COVID-19 vaccine. Regarding the study as a whole: No day 14 peak samples; only post-peak repertoires were characterized. Spike-specific TCR repertoires showed rising breadth and depth after two AZD1222 doses. Dominant at 160-218 and 743-854, vaccine-associated CD4 TCRs also spanned spike.

The rearrangement uses TRBV5-1 and TRBJ2-3; the match to TRBD2 covers 12 bases. The TCR comes from an adult who received the AZD1222 COVID-19 vaccine. The sample consisted of peripheral blood, taken 28 days after the second AZD1222 dose. CDR3 coding DNA: TGCGCCAGCAGCTCCACCGGGACTAGCGGGGATACGCAGTATTTT. Translating it yields CASSSTGTSGDTQYF.